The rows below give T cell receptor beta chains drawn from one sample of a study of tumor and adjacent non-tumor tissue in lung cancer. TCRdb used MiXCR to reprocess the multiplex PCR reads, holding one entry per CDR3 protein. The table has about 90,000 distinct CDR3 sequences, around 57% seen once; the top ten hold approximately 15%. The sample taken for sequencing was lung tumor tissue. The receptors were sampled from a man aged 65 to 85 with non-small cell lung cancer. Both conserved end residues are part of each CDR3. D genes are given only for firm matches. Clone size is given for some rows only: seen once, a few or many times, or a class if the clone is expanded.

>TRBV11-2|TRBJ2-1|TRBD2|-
TGTGCCGGTAGCCAGGGACTAGCCAATGAGCAGTTCTTC
CAGSQGLANEQFF
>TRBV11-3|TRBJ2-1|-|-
TGTGCCAGCAGCCCCGAGGGTGACGAGCGGTTCTTC
CASSPEGDERFF
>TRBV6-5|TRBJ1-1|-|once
TGTGCCAGCAGTTACTCGACGACCGGCCAGAGGGAAGCTTTCTTT
CASSYSTTGQREAFF
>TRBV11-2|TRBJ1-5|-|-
TGTGCCATCAGTCCCGACCCTTATATCAACCAGCCCCAGCATTTT
CAISPDPYINQPQHF
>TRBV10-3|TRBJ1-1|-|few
TGTGCCACCTCCGACCCAGGAGGGACTGAAGCTTTCTTT
CATSDPGGTEAFF
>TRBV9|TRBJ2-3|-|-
TGTGCCAGCAGCCCCGGAGGGGGAGGGGATACGCAGTATTTC
CASSPGGGGDTQYF
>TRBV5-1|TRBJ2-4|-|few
TGCGCCAGCAGCTTCGGGGTCAAAAACATTCAGTACTTC
CASSFGVKNIQYF
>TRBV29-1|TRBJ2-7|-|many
TGCAGCGTTTCGAGAGGGATCTACGAGCAGTACTTC
CSVSRGIYEQYF
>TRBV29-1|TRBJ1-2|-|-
TGCAGCGTTGCTCGACGCGGCACTAACTACAGCTACACCTTC
CSVARRGTNYSYTF
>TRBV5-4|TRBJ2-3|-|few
TGTGCCAGCAGTGCTCTTGCTCTAGCGAGCGCAGATACGCAGTATTTT
CASSALALASADTQYF
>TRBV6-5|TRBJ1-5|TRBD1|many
TGTGCCAGCAGTCGCACAGGGGCCGGAACCGGCAATCAGCCCCAGCATTTT
CASSRTGAGTGNQPQHF
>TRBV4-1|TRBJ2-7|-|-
TGCGCCAACAGCCAAAGGGACGGGGAGCCCTACGAGCAGTACTTC
CANSQRDGEPYEQYF
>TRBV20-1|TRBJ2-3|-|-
TGCAGTCCTGGGGGGGCCAGCACAGATACGCTGTATTTC
CSPGGASTDTLYF
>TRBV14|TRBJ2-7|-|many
TGTGCCAGCAGCCAAGTCTACGAGCAGTACTTC
CASSQVYEQYF
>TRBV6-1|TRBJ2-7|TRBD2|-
TGTGCCACCACCCCCCACTTGACTAGCGGGAGTTACGAGCAGTACTTC
CATTPHLTSGSYEQYF
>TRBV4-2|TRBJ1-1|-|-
TGTGCCAGCCGCCACGATAGTGAGGTCATGAACACTGAAGCTTTCTTT
CASRHDSEVMNTEAFF
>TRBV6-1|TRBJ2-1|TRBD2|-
TGTGCCAGCAGTGAAACTAGCGCGGGATACAATGAGCAGTTCTTC
CASSETSAGYNEQFF
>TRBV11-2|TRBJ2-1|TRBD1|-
TGTGCCAGCAGCCTAACAGGGGGTCAGTCCTTC
CASSLTGGQSF
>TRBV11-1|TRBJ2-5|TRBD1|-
TGTGTTAGCAGCTTAGCGATATCCGACAGGGACGAGACCCAGTACTTC
CVSSLAISDRDETQYF
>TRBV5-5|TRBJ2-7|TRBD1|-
TGTGCCAGCAGCTTGTCGGGACAGGCGGAGCAGCAGTTC
CASSLSGQAEQQF
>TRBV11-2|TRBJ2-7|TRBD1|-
TGTGCCGGCAGCCTTGGGACAGGACCCTACGAGCAGTACTTC
CAGSLGTGPYEQYF
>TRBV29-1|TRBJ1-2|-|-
TGCGGCGTCTCCAGAGGTGACAAAGCACGCTACACCTTC
CGVSRGDKARYTF
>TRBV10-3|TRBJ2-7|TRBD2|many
TGTGCCACTGGACTAGACTACGAGCAGTACTTC
CATGLDYEQYF
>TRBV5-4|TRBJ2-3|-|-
TGTGCCGGCAGCGTTGACGCCACAGATACGCAGTATTTT
CAGSVDATDTQYF
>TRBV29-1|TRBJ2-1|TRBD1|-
TGCATCGTTGATGGGACAGAGGACGAGCAGTCCTTC
CIVDGTEDEQSF
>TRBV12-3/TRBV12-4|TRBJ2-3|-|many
TGTGCCAGCAGTCCCTGGGGAGGGGGCAAGGGTACGCAGTATTTT
CASSPWGGGKGTQYF
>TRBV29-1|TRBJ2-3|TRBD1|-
TGCAACGCCGACAGGGGCATAGATACGCAGTATTTT
CNADRGIDTQYF
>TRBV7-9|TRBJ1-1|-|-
TGTGCCAGCAGCCCACCAGGCAGTACTGAAGCCTTCTTT
CASSPPGSTEAFF
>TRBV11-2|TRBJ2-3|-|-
TGTACCAGCAGCTCGGGACCCACAGATACGCACTATTTT
CTSSSGPTDTHYF
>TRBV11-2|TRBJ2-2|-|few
TGTGCCAGCAACTTATGGCTGGCGGGCACCGGGGAGCTATTTTTT
CASNLWLAGTGELFF
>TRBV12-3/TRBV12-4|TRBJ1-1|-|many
TGTGCCAGCAGAGGGACGAACACTGAAGCTTTCTTT
CASRGTNTEAFF
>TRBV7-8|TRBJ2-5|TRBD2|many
TGTGCCAGCAGCCAAGTGGCACCGGGACTAGCGGGAGTCGCGGGGGAGACCCAGTACTTC
CASSQVAPGLAGVAGETQYF
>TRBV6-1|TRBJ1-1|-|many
TGTGCCAGCAGATTCGGCCCCGGTCTGGCTTTCTTT
CASRFGPGLAFF
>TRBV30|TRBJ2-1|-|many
TGTGCCTGGGGTAGACCGGACGGCGGGCAGTTCTTC
CAWGRPDGGQFF
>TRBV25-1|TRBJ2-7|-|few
TGTGCCAGCAGTGAGCAGGGCTCCTACGAGCAGTACTTC
CASSEQGSYEQYF
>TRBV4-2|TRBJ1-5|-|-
TGTACCAATAGCCAAGGGGATAAGAAAGGGCCCAGGCAGCCCCAGCATTTT
CTNSQGDKKGPRQPQHF
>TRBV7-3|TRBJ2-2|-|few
TGTGCCAGCAGCGCTACAAGGAACACCGGGGAGCTGTTTTTT
CASSATRNTGELFF
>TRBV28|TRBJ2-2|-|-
TGTGCCAGCAGTTTATTTGCCAGAAAAGCAACCAGGGAGCTGTTTTTT
CASSLFARKATRELFF
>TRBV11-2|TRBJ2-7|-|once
TGTGCCAGCAGCCTCTCCCTCGAGGGTTTCTACGAGCAGTACTTC
CASSLSLEGFYEQYF
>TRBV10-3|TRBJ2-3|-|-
TGTGTCATCAGTGACGGGCTGGGGGAGGATACGCACTATTTT
CVISDGLGEDTHYF
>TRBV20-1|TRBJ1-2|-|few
TGCAATGCTGCCCCCGCGCGTACTAACTATGGCTACACCTTC
CNAAPARTNYGYTF
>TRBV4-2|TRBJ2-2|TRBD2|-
TGTGCCAGCAGCCAAGATAATGGGAATGGGTACAGCGGGGAGCTGTTGTTT
CASSQDNGNGYSGELLF
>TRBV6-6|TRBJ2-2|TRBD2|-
TGTGCCAGCAGTTACAGTTGGACTAGCAGGTTCACCGGGGAGCTGTATTTT
CASSYSWTSRFTGELYF
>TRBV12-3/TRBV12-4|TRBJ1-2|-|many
TGTGCCAGCAGTTTCAATGGGGGCGCGAGCTATGGCTACACCTTC
CASSFNGGASYGYTF